This T cell receptor beta chain was sequenced during a study of regulatory dendritic cells for organ transplantation. Study outcomes and limitations: The most alloreactive TCR clonotypes were found in resting memory CD8+ cells. Memory CD8+ clonal expansion seemed more limited with regulatory than mature dendritic cells. Memory CD8+ T cells were the most oligoclonal; naive cells were highly diverse.

The CDR3 loop spans 15 amino acids. Between the trimmed V and J ends, which lost 1 base and 3 bases, there was a span of 12 bases. The germline gives CDR1 LGHNA, CDR2 YSLEER. Concerning this clone itself: Its matching antigen is unknown.

CFSE-labeled sorted T cells met regulatory or mature dendritic cells for less than 6 days. Naive CD45RA+ and memory CD45RO+ CD4+ or CD8+ T cells were FACS-sorted. TCRdb's table, derived via immunoSEQ multiplex PCR, lists solely in-frame clones and lacks some. The table has 15,000 to 20,000 clones, roughly four fifths seen once. The chain joins TRBV4-3 to TRBJ1-1; D unclear. The sequence came from a human donor in good health. The sample comprised memory CD4+ T cells from blood cultured with regulatory dendritic cells. The subset denotes: CD45RO+ memory T cells. CDR3 bases: TGCGCCAGCAGCCAAGTCCGGAGTTGGGACACTGAAGCTTTCTTT. Encoded protein: CASSQVRSWDTEAFF.